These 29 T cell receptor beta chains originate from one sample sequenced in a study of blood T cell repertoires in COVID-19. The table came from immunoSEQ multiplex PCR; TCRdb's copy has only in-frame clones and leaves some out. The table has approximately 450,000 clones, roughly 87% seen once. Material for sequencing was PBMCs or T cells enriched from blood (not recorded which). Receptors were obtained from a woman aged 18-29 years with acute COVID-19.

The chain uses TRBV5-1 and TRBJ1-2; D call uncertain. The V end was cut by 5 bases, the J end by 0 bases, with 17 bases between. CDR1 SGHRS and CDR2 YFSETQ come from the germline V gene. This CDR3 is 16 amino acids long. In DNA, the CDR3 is TGCGCCAGCAGAGCGGATGCGGGCAGGTCTAACTATGGCTACACCTTC. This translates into CASRADAGRSNYGYTF. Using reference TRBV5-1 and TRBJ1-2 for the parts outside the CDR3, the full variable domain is KAGVTQTPRYLIKTRGQQVTLSCSPISGHRSVSWYQQTPGQGLQFLFEYFSETQRNKGNFPGRFSGRQFSNSRSEMNVSTLELGDSALYLCASRADAGRSNYGYTFGSGTRLTVV.

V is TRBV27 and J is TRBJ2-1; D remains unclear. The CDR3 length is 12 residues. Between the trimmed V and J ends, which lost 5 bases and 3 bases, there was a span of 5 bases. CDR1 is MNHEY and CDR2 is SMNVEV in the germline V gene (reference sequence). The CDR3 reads CASSHSYNEQFF. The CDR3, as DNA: TGTGCCAGCAGTCACAGCTACAATGAGCAGTTCTTC.

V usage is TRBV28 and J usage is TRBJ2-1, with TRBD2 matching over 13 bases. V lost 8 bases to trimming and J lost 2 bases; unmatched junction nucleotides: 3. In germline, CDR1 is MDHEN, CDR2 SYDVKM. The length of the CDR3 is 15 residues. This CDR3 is CASGTSGRAYNEQFF. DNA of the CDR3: TGTGCCAGCGGCACTAGCGGGAGGGCCTACAATGAGCAGTTCTTC.

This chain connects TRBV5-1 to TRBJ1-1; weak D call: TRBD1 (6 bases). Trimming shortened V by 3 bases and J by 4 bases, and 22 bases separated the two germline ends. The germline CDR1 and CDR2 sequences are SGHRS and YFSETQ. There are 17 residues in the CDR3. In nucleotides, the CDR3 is TGCGCCAGCAGCTCGCTAAAGACAGGAGACATGATCACTGAAGCTTTCTTT. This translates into CASSSLKTGDMITEAFF.

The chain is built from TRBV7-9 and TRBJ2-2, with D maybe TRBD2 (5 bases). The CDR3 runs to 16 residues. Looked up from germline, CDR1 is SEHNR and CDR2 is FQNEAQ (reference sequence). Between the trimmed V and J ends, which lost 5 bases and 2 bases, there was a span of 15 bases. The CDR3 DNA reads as TGTGCCAGCAGCCAGCCCCGGGGAAGAAACACCGGGGAGCTGTTTTTT. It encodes CASSQPRGRNTGELFF.

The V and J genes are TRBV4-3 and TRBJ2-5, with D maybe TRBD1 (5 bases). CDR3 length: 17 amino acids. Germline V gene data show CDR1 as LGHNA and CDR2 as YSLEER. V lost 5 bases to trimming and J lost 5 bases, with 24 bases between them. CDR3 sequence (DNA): TGCGCCAGCAGCGTGCTTCTGGGCCTAGGGGCCGGGGAGACCCAGTACTTC. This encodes CASSVLLGLGAGETQYF.

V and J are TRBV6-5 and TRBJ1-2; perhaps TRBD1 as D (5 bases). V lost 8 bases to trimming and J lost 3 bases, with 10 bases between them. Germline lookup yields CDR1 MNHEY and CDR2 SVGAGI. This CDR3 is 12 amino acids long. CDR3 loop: CASSSRDYGYTF. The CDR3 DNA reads TGTGCCAGCTCCTCCAGGGACTATGGCTACACCTTC.

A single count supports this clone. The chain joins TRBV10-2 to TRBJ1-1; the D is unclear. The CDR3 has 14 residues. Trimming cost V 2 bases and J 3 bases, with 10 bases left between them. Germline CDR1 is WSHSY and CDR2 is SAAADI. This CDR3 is CASSERGMDTEAFF. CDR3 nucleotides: TGCGCCAGCAGTGAGCGGGGTATGGACACTGAAGCTTTCTTT.

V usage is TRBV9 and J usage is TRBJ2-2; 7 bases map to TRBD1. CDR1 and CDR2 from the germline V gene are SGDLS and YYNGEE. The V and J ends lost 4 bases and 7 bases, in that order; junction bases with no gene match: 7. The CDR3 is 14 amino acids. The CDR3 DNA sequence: TGTGCCAGCAGCTCGCACAGGGGTATCGGGGAGCTGTTTTTT. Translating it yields CASSSHRGIGELFF.

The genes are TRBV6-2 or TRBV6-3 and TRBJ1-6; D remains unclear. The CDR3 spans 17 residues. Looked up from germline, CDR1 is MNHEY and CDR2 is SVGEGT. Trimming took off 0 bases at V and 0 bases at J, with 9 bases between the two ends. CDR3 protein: CASSYSGWSSYNSPLHF. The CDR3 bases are TGTGCCAGCAGTTACTCGGGTTGGAGCTCCTATAATTCACCCCTCCACTTT.

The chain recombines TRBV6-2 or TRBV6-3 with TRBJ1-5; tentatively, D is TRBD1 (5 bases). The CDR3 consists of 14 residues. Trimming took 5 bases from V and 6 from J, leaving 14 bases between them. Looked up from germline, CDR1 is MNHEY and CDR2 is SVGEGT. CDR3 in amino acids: CASSTRVLGQPQHF. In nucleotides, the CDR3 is TGTGCCAGCAGTACCAGGGTCCTCGGTCAGCCCCAGCATTTT.

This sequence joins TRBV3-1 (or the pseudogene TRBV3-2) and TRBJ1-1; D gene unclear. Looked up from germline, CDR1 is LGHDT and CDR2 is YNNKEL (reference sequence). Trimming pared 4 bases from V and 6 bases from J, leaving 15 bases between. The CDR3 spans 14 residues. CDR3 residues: CASSPLSGLAEAFF. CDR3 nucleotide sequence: TGTGCCAGCAGCCCATTGAGCGGTCTTGCTGAAGCTTTCTTT.

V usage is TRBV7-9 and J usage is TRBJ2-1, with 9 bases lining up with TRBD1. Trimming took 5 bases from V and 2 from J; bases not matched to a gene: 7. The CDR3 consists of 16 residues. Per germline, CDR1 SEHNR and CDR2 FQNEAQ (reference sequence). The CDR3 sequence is CASSERGQGPYNEQFF. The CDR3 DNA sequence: TGTGCCAGCAGCGAGCGGGGACAGGGCCCCTACAATGAGCAGTTCTTC.

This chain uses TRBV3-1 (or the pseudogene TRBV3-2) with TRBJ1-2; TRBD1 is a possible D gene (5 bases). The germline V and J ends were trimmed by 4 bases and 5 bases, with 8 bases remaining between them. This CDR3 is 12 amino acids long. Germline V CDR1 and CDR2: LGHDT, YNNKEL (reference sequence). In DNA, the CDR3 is TGTGCCAGCAGCCGGGGGGAGTATGGCTACACCTTC. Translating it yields CASSRGEYGYTF.

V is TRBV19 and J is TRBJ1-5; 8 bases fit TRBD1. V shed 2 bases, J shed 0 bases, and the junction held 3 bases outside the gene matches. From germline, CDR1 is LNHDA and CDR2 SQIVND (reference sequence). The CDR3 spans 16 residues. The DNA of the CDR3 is TGTGCCAGTAGTATACAACAGGGGGGTAGCAATCAGCCCCAGCATTTT. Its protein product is CASSIQQGGSNQPQHF.

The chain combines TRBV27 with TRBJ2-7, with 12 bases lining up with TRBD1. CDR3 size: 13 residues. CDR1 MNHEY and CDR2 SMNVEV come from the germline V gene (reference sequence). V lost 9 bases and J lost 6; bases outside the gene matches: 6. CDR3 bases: TGTGCCAGTAGCCGGGACAGGGGGCTCGAGCAGTACTTC. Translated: CASSRDRGLEQYF.

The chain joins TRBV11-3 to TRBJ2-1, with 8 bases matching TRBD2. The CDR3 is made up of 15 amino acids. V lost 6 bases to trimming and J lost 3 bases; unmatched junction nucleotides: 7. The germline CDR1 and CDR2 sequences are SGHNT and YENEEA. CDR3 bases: TGTGCCAGCAGTACCGGGGGGGACTTCTACAATGAGCAGTTCTTC. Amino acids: CASSTGGDFYNEQFF.

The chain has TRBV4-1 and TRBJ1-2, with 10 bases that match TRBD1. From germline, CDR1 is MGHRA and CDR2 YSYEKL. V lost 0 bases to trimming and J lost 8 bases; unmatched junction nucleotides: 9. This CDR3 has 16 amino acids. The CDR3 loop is CASSQEAGQGWKGYTF. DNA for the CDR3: TGCGCCAGCAGCCAAGAGGCGGGACAGGGGTGGAAGGGCTACACCTTC.

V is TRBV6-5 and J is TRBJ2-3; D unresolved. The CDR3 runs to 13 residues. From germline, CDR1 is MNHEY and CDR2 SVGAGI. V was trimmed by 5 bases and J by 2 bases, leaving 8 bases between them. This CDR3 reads CASSSFYTDTQYF. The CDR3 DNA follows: TGTGCCAGCAGTAGCTTTTACACAGATACGCAGTATTTT.

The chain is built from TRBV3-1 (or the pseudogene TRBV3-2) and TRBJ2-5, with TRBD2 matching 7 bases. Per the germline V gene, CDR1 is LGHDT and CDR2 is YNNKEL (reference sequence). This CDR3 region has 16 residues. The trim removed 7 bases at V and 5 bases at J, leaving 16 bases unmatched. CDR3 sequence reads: CASTLRGLLSIETQYF. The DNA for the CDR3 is TGTGCCAGCACCCTGCGGGGGTTACTATCTATTGAGACCCAGTACTTC.

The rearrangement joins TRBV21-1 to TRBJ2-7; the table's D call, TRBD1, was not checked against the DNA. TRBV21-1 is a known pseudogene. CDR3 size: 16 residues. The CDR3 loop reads CASFITGTTSSYEQYF. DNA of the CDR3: TGTGCCAGCTTCATCACCGGGACAACCAGCTCCTACGAGCAGTACTTC.

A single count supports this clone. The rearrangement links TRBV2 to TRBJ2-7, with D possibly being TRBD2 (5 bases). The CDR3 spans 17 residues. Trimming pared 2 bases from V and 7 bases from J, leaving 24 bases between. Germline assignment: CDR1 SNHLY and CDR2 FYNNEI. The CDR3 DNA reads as TGTGCCAGCAGTGAAAATCCAGGAGGCGGGCCTTCGGGAGAGCAGTACTTC. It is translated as CASSENPGGGPSGEQYF.

The CDR3 here is CASGRVRHEQFF. CDR3 nucleotide sequence: TGCGCCAGCGGGCGGGTACGGCATGAGCAGTTCTTC. The chain links TRBV10-2 to TRBJ2-1; weak D call: TRBD2 (5 bases). Trimming left V 8 bases short and J 8 bases short, with 13 bases between. From germline, CDR1 is WSHSY and CDR2 SAAADI. The CDR3 length is 12 residues.

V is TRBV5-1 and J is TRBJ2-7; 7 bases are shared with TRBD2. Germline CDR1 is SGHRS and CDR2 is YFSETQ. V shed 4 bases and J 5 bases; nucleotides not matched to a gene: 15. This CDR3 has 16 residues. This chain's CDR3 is CASSRTQRERGNEQYF. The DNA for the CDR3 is TGCGCCAGCAGCCGGACCCAGCGGGAAAGAGGGAACGAGCAGTACTTC. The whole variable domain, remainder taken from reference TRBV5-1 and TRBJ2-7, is KAGVTQTPRYLIKTRGQQVTLSCSPISGHRSVSWYQQTPGQGLQFLFEYFSETQRNKGNFPGRFSGRQFSNSRSEMNVSTLELGDSALYLCASSRTQRERGNEQYFGPGTRLTVT.

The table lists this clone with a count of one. The CDR3 protein is CASSLNDRYEQYF. CDR3 nucleotide sequence: TGTGCCAGCAGTTTAAATGACAGATACGAGCAGTACTTC. The V call is TRBV12-3 or TRBV12-4, the J call TRBJ2-7, with a weak D call TRBD1 (5 bases). The CDR3 contains 13 residues. V lost 2 bases and J 4 bases, leaving 9 bases between the germline ends.

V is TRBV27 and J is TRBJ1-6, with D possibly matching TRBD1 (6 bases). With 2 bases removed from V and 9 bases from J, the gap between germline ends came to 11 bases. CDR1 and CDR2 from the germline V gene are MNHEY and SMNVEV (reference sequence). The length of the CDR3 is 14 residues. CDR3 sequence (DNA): TGTGCCAGCAGTTTAGGAACAGGGAGTTCACCCCTCCACTTT. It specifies CASSLGTGSSPLHF.

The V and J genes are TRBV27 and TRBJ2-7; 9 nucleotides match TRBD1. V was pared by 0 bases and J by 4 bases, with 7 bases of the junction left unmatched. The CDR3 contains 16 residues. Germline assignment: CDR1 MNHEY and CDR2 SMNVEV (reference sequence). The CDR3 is CASSLSRPGQGYEQYF. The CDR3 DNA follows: TGTGCCAGCAGTTTATCACGCCCGGGACAGGGTTACGAGCAGTACTTC.

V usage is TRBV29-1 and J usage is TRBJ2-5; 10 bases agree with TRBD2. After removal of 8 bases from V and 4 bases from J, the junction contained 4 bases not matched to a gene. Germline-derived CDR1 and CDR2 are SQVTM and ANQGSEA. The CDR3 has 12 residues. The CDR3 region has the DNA TGCAGCTTAAGACTAGCGGGAGAGACCCAGTACTTC. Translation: CSLRLAGETQYF.

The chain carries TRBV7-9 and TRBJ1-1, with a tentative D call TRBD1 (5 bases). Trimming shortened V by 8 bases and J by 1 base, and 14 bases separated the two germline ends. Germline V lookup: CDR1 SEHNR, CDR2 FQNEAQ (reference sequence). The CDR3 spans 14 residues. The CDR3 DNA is TGTGCCAGCTCCCCCGGGGGGTCGAACACTGAAGCTTTCTTT. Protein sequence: CASSPGGSNTEAFF.